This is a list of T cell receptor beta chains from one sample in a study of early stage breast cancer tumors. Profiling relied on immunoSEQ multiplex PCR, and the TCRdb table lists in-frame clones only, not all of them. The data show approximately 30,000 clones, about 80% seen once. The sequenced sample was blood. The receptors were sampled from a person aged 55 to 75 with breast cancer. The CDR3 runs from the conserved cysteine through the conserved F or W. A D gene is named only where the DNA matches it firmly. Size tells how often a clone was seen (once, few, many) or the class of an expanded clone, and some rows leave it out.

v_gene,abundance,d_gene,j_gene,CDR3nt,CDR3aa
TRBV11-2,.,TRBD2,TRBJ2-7,TGTGCCAGCAGCCCCCTCCCGGGACTAGCGGGAGAGGGAGAGCAGTACTTC,CASSPLPGLAGEGEQYF
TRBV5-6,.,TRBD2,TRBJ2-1,TGTGCCAGCAGCCAAGGACTAGCGGGCTCCAATGAGCAGTTCTTC,CASSQGLAGSNEQFF
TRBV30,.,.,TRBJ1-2,TGTGCCTGGGGGGGGGCTCCTAACTATGGCTACACCTTC,CAWGGAPNYGYTF
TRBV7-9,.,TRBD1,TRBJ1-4,TGTGCCAGCAGCTCCTCGGACAGGGGGGTAGGAGAAAAACTGTTTTTT,CASSSSDRGVGEKLFF
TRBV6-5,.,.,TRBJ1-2,TGTGCCAGCAGGGCCCAAAGCGGCTATGGCTACACCTTC,CASRAQSGYGYTF
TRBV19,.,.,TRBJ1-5,TGTGCCAGTAGTATTACCCCCGGGAACGAACCCCAGCATTTT,CASSITPGNEPQHF
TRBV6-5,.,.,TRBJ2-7,TGTGCCAGCAGTTACTCGTCTAGCTCGGGCTACGAGCAGTACTTC,CASSYSSSSGYEQYF
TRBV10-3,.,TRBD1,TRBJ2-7,TGTGCCATCACTGAAGGGACAGGGCCCGAGCAGTACTTC,CAITEGTGPEQYF
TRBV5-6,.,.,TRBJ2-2,TGTGCCAGCAGCTTGGCCTTGGACAGTAGTAACACCGGGGAGCTGTTTTTT,CASSLALDSSNTGELFF
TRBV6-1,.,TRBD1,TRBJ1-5,TGTGCCAGCAGTGAATTAGGGGGCAGGGGGCTGCGACAGCCCCAGCATTTT,CASSELGGRGLRQPQHF
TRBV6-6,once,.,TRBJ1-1,TGTGCCAGCAGTTACTACGGGAAGCCGAACACTGAAGCTTTCTTT,CASSYYGKPNTEAFF
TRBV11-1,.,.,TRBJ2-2,TGTGCCAGCAGCTTAGACAGGCCCGGGGAGCTGTTTTTT,CASSLDRPGELFF
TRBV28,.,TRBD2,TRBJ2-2,TGTGCCAGCAGTCCCCCAGCGGGAATGAACACCGGGGAGCTGTTTTTT,CASSPPAGMNTGELFF
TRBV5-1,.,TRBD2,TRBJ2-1,TGCGCCAGCAGCTTGGCCCATACAGCGGGAGGGGGCAATGAGCAGTTCTTC,CASSLAHTAGGGNEQFF
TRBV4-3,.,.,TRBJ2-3,TGCGCCAGCAGCCAAGATCCCTCTTACACAGATACGCAGTATTTT,CASSQDPSYTDTQYF
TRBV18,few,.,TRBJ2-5,TGTGCCAGCTCAAACAGGGAAGGAAGAGAGACCCAGTACTTC,CASSNREGRETQYF
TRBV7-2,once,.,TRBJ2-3,TGTGCCAGCAGCCTCGGGACTTCAACGCAGTATTTT,CASSLGTSTQYF
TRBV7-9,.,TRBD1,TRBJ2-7,TGTGCCAGCAGCTTCTTGGGACAGGGTGACGAGCAGTACTTC,CASSFLGQGDEQYF